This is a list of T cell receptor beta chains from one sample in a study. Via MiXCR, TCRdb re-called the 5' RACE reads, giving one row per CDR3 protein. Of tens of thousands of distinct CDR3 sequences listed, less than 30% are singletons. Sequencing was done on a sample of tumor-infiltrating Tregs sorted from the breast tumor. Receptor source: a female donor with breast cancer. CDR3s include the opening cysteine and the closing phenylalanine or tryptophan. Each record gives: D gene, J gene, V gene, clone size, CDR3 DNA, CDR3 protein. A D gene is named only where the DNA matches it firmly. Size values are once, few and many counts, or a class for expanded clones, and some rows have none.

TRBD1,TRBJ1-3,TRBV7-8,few,TGTGCCAGCAGCTTAATCCCGACAGGGAGCTCTGGAAACACCATATATTTT,CASSLIPTGSSGNTIYF
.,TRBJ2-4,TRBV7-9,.,TGTGCCAGCAGCTTTACTCCTGCAGGGGACATTCAGTACTTC,CASSFTPAGDIQYF
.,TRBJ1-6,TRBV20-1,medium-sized,TGCAGTGCTAGAGATCAGTGGAGTTCACCCCTCCACTTT,CSARDQWSSPLHF
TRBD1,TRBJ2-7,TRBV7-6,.,TGTGCCAGCAGCCTGGAGCCGGGACAGGGTCGTTACGAGCAGTACTTC,CASSLEPGQGRYEQYF
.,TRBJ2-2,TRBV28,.,TGTGCCAGCAGTTCAACCCGGCGGAGACAGATGAACACCGGGGAGCTGTTTTTT,CASSSTRRRQMNTGELFF
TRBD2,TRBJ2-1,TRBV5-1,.,TGCGCCAGCAGCCAAGGACTAGCGGGAGTTAATGAGCAGTTCTTC,CASSQGLAGVNEQFF
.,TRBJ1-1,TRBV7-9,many,TGTGCCAGCGGTTACAACGGGGACACTGAAGCTTTCTTT,CASGYNGDTEAFF
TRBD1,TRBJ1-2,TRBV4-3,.,TGCGCCAGCAGCCAACCGGGACAGCGTAACTATGGCTACACCTTC,CASSQPGQRNYGYTF
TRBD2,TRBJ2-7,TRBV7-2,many,TGTGCCAGCAGCCCAACACGGACTAGGTCCTACGAGCAGTACTTC,CASSPTRTRSYEQYF
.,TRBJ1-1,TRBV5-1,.,TGCGCCAGCAGCTTGATAGAACAGATCAACACTGAAGCTTTCTTT,CASSLIEQINTEAFF
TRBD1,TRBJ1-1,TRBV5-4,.,TGTGCCAGCAGCACTGACAGGGTTTTGGATGAAGCTTTCTTT,CASSTDRVLDEAFF
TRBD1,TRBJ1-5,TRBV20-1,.,TGCAGTGCTACCCAAGACAGGGAAGTCGATCAGCCCCAGCATTTT,CSATQDREVDQPQHF
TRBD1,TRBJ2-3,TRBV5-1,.,TGCGCCAGCAGCTTGCAGGGGGCTGCAGATACGCAGTATTTT,CASSLQGAADTQYF
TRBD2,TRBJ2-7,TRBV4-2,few,TGTGCCAGCAGCCAAGATGCTAGCGGGAGTCAGTACGAGCAGTACTTC,CASSQDASGSQYEQYF
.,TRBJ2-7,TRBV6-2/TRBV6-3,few,TGTGCCAGCAGAAAGCAGGCGGACTACGAGCAGTACTTC,CASRKQADYEQYF
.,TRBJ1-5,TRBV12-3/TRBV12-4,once,TGTGCCAGCAGTTTAGGGGGGGTTCGGCCCCAGCATTTT,CASSLGGVRPQHF
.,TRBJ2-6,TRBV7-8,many,TGTGCCAGCAGCTGGTCGGGACTCGACTTCTCTGGGGCCAACGTCCTGACTTTC,CASSWSGLDFSGANVLTF
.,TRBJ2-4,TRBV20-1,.,TGCAGTGCTAGCACGGTAGCCAAAAACATTCAGTACTTC,CSASTVAKNIQYF
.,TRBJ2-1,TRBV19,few,TGTGCCAGTAGTATAGAGGGAAACACTTACAATGAGCAGTTCTTC,CASSIEGNTYNEQFF
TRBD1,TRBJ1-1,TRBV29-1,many,TGCAGCGTTGACCGGGACAGGGTGACTGAAGCTTTCTTT,CSVDRDRVTEAFF
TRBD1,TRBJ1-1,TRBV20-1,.,TGCAGTGCTAGGGAGACAGGGGGCAATACTGAAGCTTTCTTT,CSARETGGNTEAFF
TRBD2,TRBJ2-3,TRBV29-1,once,TGCAGCGTTTTAGCGGGTTCTCGCACAGATACGCAGTATTTT,CSVLAGSRTDTQYF
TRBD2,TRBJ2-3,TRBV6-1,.,TGTGCCAGCAGAGCGGGAGGGGCAGATACGCAGTATTTT,CASRAGGADTQYF
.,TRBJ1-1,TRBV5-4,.,TGTGCCAGCAGCTCTGGGGGGTACCTGAACACTGAAGCTTTCTTT,CASSSGGYLNTEAFF
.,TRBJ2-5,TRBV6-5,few,TGTGCCAGCAGCAATACGGACGGTAGAGAGACCCAGTACTTC,CASSNTDGRETQYF
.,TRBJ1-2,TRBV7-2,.,TGTGCCAGCAGCTTAAGTAACTATGGCTACACCTTC,CASSLSNYGYTF
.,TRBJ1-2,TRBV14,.,TGTGCCAGCAGCCAAGGAGTGTGGCGAAATGGCTACACCTTC,CASSQGVWRNGYTF
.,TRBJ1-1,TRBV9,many,TGTGCCAGCAGCGTACACACCTTGAACACTGAAGCTTTCTTT,CASSVHTLNTEAFF
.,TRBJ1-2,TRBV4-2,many,TGTGCCAGCAGCCAAGATGGTGGGCAGGACCGGGGCTACACCTTC,CASSQDGGQDRGYTF
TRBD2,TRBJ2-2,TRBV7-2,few,TGTGCCAGCAGCCCCGGGAGGGAGCTCACCGGGGAGCTGTTTTTT,CASSPGRELTGELFF
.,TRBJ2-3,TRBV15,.,TGTGCCACCAGCATCCGGACTATCCCAGATACGCAGTATTTT,CATSIRTIPDTQYF
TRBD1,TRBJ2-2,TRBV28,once,TGTGCCGGCAGGAGGGACAGGGGCACCGGGGAGCTGTTTTTT,CAGRRDRGTGELFF
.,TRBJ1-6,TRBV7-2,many,TGTGCCAGCAGCTCCGGGCCCTATACCCTCCACTTT,CASSSGPYTLHF
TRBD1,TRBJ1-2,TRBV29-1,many,TGCAGCGGCGTACAGGGGGTGGATGGCTACACCTTC,CSGVQGVDGYTF
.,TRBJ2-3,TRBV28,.,TGTGCCAGCAGTTCACAATCAGCGATCACAGATACGCAGTATTTT,CASSSQSAITDTQYF
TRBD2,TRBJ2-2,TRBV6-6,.,TGTGCCAGCAGCAAAACTAGCGTGACTAGCGGGGAATCGAACACCGGGGAGCTGTTTTTT,CASSKTSVTSGESNTGELFF
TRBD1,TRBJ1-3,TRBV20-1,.,TGCAGTGCAAGGGGGAACAGGGGCTCCCACTCTGGAAACACCATATATTTT,CSARGNRGSHSGNTIYF
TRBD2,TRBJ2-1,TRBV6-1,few,TGTGCCAGCATCCGGAATAGCGGGGGCCAGCAGTTCTTC,CASIRNSGGQQFF
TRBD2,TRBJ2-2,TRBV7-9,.,TGTGCCAGCAGGCTTACTAGCGGGAGTTCCGGGGAGCTGTTTTTT,CASRLTSGSSGELFF
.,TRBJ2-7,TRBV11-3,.,TGTGCCAGCAGCGCGAGCGGGTTCGACTACGAGCAGTACTTC,CASSASGFDYEQYF
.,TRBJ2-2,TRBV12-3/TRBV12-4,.,TGTGCCGGCACCCCCGGGGCCAGCAACACCGGGGAGCTGTTTTTT,CAGTPGASNTGELFF
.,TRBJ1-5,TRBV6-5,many,TGTGCCAGCAGTTACTCAAGGAATCAGCCCCAGCATTTT,CASSYSRNQPQHF
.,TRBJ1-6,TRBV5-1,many,TGCGCCAGCAGCTCCTCCAGGGAGAATTCACCCCTCCACTTT,CASSSSRENSPLHF
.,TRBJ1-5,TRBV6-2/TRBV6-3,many,TGTGCCAGCTCGGACACTAGTTATTATCAGCCCCAGCATTTT,CASSDTSYYQPQHF
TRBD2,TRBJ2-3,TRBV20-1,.,TGCAGTGTCTGGACCCCTGCCGGGACTAGATCAGATACGCAGTATTTT,CSVWTPAGTRSDTQYF
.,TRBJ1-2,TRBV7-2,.,TGTGCCAGCAGCTTAGATTTCGGTCCTTATGGCTACACCTTC,CASSLDFGPYGYTF
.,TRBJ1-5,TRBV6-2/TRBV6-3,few,TGTGCCAGCAGTTACTCGAATTACAGATCCCCCAATCAGCCCCAGCATTTT,CASSYSNYRSPNQPQHF
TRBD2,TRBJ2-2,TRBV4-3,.,TGCGCCAGCAGCCAAGGGCGCGGGAGCGGGGAGCTGTTTTTT,CASSQGRGSGELFF
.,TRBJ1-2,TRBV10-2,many,TGCGCCAGCAGTACAGACAGTTATGGCTACACCTTC,CASSTDSYGYTF
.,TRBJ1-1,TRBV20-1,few,TGCAGTGCTTCTTCCAGGGATTTAAGCACTGAAGCTTTCTTT,CSASSRDLSTEAFF
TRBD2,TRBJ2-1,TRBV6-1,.,TGTGCCAGCAGTGAAAGAAGCGGGAGGGCCCGTTCCTACAATGAGCAGTTCTTC,CASSERSGRARSYNEQFF
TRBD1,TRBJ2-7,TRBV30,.,TGTGCCTGGAGTCGCCGGGACAGGGTGATCTTC,CAWSRRDRVIF